This passage covers 6 T cell receptor beta chains from one sample sequenced in a study of shared clonotypes between healthy human individuals. Naive-designated CD8 cells lacked CD45RO, were positively enriched for CCR7, and omitted terminally differentiated effector memory CD45RA+ cells. Sequencing was performed with immunoSEQ multiplex PCR; in TCRdb, only in-frame clones are kept and a portion is missing. Of some 2 million clones in the sample, just under 95% were seen once. The specimen sequenced was naive CD8+ T cells sorted from blood. These receptors were taken from a man between 18 and 35 years old in good health.

Concerning this clone: This same CDR3 is encoded by further DNA sequences in the sample. The CDR3 DNA sequence: TGTGCCAGCAGTTTAGGCGTGGTAGGGGGCCAGACTGAAGCTTTCTTT. Protein sequence: CASSLGVVGGQTEAFF. The chain carries TRBV27 and TRBJ1-1; the match to TRBD1 covers 7 bases. Germline CDR1 is MNHEY and CDR2 is SMNVEV (reference sequence). Trimming removed 2 bases from V and 5 bases from J; junction bases left unmatched: 11. The CDR3 sequence is 16 residues long.

The V and J genes are TRBV5-1 and TRBJ1-1, with 8 bases identical to TRBD1. The CDR3 is 17 residues long. V shed 0 bases and J 1 base; nucleotides not matched to a gene: 8. CDR1 is SGHRS, CDR2 YFSETQ, per germline. The CDR3 nucleotides are TGCGCCAGCAGCTTGGGATTTCAGGGGGCGAGGAACACTGAAGCTTTCTTT. It is translated as CASSLGFQGARNTEAFF.

The CDR3 sequence: CASSPASGGYTDTQYF. The CDR3 region has the DNA TGTGCCAGCAGTCCGGCTAGCGGGGGATACACAGATACGCAGTATTTT. This chain connects TRBV27 to TRBJ2-3; 10 bases agree with TRBD2. Germline CDR1 and CDR2: MNHEY and SMNVEV (reference sequence). The J segment lost 2 bases and the V segment lost 5 bases, leaving 7 bases of the junction unmatched. This CDR3 is built from 16 residues.

Notes on this clone: The identical CDR3 is also encoded by other nucleotide sequences in the sample. The gene calls are TRBV7-9 and TRBJ1-1; TRBD1 agrees at 7 bases. The CDR3 loop spans 14 amino acids. V lost 6 bases to trimming and J lost 0 bases; unmatched junction nucleotides: 4. Germline V gives CDR1 SEHNR, CDR2 FQNEAQ (reference sequence). This CDR3 is CASSRDSLNTEAFF. DNA for the CDR3: TGTGCCAGCAGTCGGGACAGCCTGAACACTGAAGCTTTCTTT.

The CDR3 sequence is CASSIGQGFSGANVLTF. The DNA of the CDR3 is TGTGCCAGCAGCATCGGACAGGGTTTCTCTGGGGCCAACGTCCTGACTTTC. J is TRBJ2-6 and V is TRBV13, with 8 nucleotides matching TRBD1. Germline V gives CDR1 PRHDT, CDR2 FYEKMQ (reference sequence). The CDR3 length is 17 residues. Losses at the gene ends were 5 bases for V and 0 bases for J; bases not matched to a gene: 6.

The V and J genes are TRBV11-2 and TRBJ1-1; perhaps TRBD1 as D (5 bases). Germline V gene data show CDR1 as SGHAT and CDR2 as FQNNGV. This CDR3 comprises 12 residues. Trimming removed 4 bases at V and 11 bases at J, with 14 bases between. The CDR3 DNA reads TGTGCCAGCAGCTGGGGCGATGGGGGTGCTTTCTTT. Amino acids: CASSWGDGGAFF.